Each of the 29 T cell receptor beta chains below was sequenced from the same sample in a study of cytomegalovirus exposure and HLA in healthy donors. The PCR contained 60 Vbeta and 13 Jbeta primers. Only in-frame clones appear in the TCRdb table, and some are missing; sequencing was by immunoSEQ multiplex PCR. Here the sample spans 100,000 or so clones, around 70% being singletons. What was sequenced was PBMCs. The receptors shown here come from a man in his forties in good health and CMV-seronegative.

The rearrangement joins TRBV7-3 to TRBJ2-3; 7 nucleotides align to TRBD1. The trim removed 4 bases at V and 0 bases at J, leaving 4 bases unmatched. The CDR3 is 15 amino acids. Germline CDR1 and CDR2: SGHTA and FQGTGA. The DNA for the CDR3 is TGTGCCAGCAGCTCAGACAGGGATAGCACAGATACGCAGTATTTT. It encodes CASSSDRDSTDTQYF.

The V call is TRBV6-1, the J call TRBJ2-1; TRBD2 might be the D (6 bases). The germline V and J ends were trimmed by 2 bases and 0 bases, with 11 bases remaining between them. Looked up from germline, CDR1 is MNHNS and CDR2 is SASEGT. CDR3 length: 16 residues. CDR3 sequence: CASSERRGPSYNEQFF. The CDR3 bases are TGTGCCAGCAGTGAACGGCGGGGTCCCTCCTACAATGAGCAGTTCTTC.

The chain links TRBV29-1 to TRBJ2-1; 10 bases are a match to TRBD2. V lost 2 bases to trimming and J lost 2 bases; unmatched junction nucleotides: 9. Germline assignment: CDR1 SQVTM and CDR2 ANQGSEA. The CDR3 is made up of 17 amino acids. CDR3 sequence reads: CSVEIIRTSGTYNEQFF. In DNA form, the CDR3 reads TGCAGCGTTGAAATTATTAGGACTAGCGGAACCTACAATGAGCAGTTCTTC.

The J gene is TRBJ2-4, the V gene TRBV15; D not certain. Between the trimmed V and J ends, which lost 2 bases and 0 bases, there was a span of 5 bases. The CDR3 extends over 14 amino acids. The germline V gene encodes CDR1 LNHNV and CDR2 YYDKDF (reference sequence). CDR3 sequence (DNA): TGTGCCACCAGCAGACCGGGAGCCAAAAACATTCAGTACTTC. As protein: CATSRPGAKNIQYF.

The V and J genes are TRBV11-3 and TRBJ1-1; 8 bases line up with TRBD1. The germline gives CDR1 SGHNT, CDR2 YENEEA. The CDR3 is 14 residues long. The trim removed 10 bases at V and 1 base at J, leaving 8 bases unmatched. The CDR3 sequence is CATASGTGNTEAFF. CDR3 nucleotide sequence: TGTGCCACGGCCTCCGGGACAGGGAACACTGAAGCTTTCTTT.

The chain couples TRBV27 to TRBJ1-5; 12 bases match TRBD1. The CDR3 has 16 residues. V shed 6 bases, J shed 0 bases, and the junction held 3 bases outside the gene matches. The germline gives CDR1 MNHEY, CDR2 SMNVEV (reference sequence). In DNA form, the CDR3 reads TGTGCCAGCAGGGGACAGGGGGCGTTTAGCAATCAGCCCCAGCATTTT. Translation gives CASRGQGAFSNQPQHF.

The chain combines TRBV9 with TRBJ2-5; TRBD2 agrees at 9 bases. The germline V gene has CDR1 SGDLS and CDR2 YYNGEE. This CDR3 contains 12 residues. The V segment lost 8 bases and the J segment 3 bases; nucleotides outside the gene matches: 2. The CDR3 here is CASSSGKETQYF. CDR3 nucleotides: TGTGCCAGTTCTAGCGGGAAAGAGACCCAGTACTTC.

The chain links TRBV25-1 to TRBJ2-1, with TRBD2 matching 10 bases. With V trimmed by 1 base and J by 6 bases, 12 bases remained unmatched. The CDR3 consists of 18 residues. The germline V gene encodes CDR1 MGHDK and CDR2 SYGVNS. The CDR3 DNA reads TGTGCCAGCAGTGAATTTTCGCTGGCTAGCGGGAGTAGCAATGAGCAGTTCTTC. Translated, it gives CASSEFSLASGSSNEQFF.

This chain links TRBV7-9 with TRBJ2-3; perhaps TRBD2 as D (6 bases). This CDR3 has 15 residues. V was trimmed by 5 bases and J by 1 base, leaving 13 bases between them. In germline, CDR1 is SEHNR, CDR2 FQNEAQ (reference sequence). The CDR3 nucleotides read TGTGCCAGCAGCCCGGGACGGAGGGGCACAGATACGCAGTATTTT. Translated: CASSPGRRGTDTQYF.

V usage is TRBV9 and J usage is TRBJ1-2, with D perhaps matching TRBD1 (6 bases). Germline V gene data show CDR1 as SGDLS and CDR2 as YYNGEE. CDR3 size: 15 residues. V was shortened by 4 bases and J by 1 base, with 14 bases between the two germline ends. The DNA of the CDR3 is TGTGCCAGCAGCCCCTCTAGGGACATTAACTATGGCTACACCTTC. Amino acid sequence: CASSPSRDINYGYTF.

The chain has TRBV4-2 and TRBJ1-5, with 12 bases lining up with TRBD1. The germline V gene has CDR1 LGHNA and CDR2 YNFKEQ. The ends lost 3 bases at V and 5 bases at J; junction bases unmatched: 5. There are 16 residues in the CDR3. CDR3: CASSQGGQGAYQPQHF. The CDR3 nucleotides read TGTGCCAGCAGCCAGGGGGGACAGGGGGCATATCAGCCCCAGCATTTT.

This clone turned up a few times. The CDR3 here is CASSFSAGAGEQYF. DNA of the CDR3: TGTGCCAGCAGCTTTTCGGCGGGAGCGGGTGAGCAGTACTTC. This chain links TRBV7-2 with TRBJ2-7; 7 bases agree with TRBD2. J was trimmed by 7 bases and V by 3 bases; bases with no gene match: 9. There are 14 residues in the CDR3. CDR1 and CDR2 (germline): SGHTA, FQGNSA.

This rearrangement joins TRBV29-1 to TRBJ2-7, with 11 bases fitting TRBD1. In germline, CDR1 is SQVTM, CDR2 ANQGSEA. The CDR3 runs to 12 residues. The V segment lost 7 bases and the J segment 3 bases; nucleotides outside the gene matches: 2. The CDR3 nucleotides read TGCAGCGATGGGACAGGGGGCTACGAGCAGTACTTC. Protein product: CSDGTGGYEQYF.

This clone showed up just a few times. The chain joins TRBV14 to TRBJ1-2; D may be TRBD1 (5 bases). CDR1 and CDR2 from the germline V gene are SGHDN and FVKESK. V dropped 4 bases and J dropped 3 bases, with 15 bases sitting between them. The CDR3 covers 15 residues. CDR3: CASSLLQGAHYGYTF. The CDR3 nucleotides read TGTGCCAGCAGCCTCCTCCAAGGGGCCCACTATGGCTACACCTTC.

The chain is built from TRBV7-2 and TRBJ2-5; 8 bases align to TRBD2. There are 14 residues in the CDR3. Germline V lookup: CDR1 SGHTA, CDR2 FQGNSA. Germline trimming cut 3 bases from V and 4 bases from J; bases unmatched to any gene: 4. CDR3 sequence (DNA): TGTGCCAGCAGCTTTTACGGGGGGGCAGAGACCCAGTACTTC. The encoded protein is CASSFYGGAETQYF.

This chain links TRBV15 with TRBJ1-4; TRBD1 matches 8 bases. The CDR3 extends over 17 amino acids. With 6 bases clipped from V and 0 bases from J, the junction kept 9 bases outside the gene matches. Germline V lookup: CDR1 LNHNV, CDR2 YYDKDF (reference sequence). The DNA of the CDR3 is TGTGCCACCAGGACAACCGGGACAGGTTCAACTAATGAAAAACTGTTTTTT. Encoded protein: CATRTTGTGSTNEKLFF.

CDR3 region: CASSGPVSMHTEAFF. The CDR3 DNA is TGTGCCAGCAGTGGCCCAGTGTCGATGCACACTGAAGCTTTCTTT. J is TRBJ1-1 and V is TRBV2; D is ambiguous. In germline, CDR1 is SNHLY, CDR2 FYNNEI. CDR3 length: 15 amino acids. Between the trimmed V and J ends, which lost 4 bases and 3 bases, there was a span of 15 bases.

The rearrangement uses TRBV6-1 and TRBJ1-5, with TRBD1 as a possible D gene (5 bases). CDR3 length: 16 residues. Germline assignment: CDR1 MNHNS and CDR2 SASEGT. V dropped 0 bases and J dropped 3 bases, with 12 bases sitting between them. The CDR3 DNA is TGTGCCAGCAGTGAAGCGGTCAGGGTAAACAATCAGCCCCAGCATTTT. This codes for CASSEAVRVNNQPQHF.

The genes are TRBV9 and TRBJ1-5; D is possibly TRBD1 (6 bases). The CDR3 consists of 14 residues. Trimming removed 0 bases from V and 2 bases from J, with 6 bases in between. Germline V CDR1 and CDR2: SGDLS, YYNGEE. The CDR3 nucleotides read TGTGCCAGCAGCGTAGAGGGGGGCAATCAGCCCCAGCATTTT. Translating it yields CASSVEGGNQPQHF.

The CDR3: CASSQGTDGSNQPQHF. CDR3 DNA sequence: TGCGCCAGCAGCCAGGGCACAGACGGTAGCAATCAGCCCCAGCATTTT. This rearrangement joins TRBV5-1 to TRBJ1-5, with TRBD1 as a possible D gene (5 bases). The CDR3 sequence is 16 residues long. V was cut by 4 bases and J by 0 bases, with 14 bases left in between. Per germline, CDR1 SGHRS and CDR2 YFSETQ.

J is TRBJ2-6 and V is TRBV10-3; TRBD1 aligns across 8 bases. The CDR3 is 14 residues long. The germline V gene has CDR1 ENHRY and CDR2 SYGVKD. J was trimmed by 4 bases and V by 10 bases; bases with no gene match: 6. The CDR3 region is CATQGAGGANVLTF. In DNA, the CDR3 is TGTGCCACCCAGGGGGCAGGGGGGGCCAACGTCCTGACTTTC.

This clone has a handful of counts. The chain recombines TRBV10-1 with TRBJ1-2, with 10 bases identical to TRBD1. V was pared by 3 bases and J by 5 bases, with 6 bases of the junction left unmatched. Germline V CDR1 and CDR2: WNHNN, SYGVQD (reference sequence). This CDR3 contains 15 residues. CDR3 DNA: TGCGCCAGCAGTGATTCCGGGACAGGGGCTTATGGCTACACCTTC. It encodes CASSDSGTGAYGYTF.

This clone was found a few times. CDR3 in amino acids: CASSYNQGPYEQYF. Here the CDR3 DNA reads TGTGCCAGCAGTTACAACCAGGGTCCCTACGAGCAGTACTTC. The chain combines TRBV27 with TRBJ2-7, with TRBD1 as a possible D gene (5 bases). V was shortened by 4 bases and J by 2 bases, with 12 bases between the two germline ends. The germline gives CDR1 MNHEY, CDR2 SMNVEV (reference sequence). The CDR3 has 14 amino acids.

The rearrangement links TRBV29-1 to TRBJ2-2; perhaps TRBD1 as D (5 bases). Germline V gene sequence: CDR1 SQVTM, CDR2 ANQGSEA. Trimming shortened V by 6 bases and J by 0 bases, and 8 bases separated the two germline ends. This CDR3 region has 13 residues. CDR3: CSVTEANTGELFF. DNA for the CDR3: TGCAGCGTGACAGAAGCGAACACCGGGGAGCTGTTTTTT.

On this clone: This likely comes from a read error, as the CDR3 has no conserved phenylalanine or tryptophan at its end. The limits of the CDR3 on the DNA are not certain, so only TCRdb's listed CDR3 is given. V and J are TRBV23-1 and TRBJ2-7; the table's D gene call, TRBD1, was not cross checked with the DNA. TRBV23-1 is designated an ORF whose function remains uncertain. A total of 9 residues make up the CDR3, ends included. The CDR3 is CASTPGQGC.

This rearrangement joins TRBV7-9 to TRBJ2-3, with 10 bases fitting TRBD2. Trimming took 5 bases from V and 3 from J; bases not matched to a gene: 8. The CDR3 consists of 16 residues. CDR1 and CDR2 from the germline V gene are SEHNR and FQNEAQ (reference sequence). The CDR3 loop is CASSQTSGSWTDTQYF. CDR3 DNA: TGTGCCAGCAGCCAGACTAGCGGGTCTTGGACAGATACGCAGTATTTT. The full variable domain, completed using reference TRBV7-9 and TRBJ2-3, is DTGVSQNPRHKITKRGQNVTFRCDPISEHNRLYWYRQTLGQGPEFLTYFQNEAQLEKSRLLSDRFSAERPKGSFSTLEIQRTEQGDSAMYLCASSQTSGSWTDTQYFGPGTRLTVL.

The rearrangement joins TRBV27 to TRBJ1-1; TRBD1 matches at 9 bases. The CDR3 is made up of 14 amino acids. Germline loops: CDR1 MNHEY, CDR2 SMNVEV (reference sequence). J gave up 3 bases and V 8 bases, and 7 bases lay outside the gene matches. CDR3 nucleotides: TGTGCCAGCCGTATACAGGGGGCGTACACTGAAGCTTTCTTT. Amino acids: CASRIQGAYTEAFF.

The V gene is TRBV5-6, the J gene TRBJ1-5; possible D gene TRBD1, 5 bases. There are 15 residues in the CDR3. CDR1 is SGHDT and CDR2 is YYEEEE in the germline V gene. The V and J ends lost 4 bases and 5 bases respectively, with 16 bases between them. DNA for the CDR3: TGTGCCAGCAGCCGAGGTACGTGGGGCGATCAGCCCCAGCATTTT. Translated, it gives CASSRGTWGDQPQHF.

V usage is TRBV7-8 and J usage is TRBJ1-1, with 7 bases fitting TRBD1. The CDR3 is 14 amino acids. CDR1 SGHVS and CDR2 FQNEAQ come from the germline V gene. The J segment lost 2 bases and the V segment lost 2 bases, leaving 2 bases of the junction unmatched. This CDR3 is CASSLRDRNTEAFF. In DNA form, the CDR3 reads TGTGCCAGCAGCTTAAGGGACAGAAACACTGAAGCTTTCTTT.